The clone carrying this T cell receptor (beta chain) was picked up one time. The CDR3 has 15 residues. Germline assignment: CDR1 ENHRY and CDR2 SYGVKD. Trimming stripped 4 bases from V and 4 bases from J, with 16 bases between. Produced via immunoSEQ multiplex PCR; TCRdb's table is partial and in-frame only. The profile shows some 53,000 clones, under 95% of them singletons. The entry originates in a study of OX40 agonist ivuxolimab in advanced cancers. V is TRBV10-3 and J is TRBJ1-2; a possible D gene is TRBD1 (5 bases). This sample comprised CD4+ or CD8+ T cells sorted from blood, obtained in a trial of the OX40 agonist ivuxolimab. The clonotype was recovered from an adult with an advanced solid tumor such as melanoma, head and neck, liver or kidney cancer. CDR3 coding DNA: TGTGCCATCAGTGGGCCCAGGGACGCCTCCTATGGCTACACCTTC. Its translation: CAISGPRDASYGYTF.